The clone carrying this TCR beta chain was seen more than once but under ten times. Its antigen remains unidentified. The source of the sample is a study of beta chain features in type 1 diabetes. Study conclusions and caveats: In the patient group, naive, central memory and Treg TCRB repertoires seemed more alike than in the healthy donor group. Type 1 diabetes patients showed fewer insertions and more deletions at VDJ junctions. Shorter TCRB CDR3s, moderately but significantly so, marked every one of the four CD4+ subsets in Type 1 diabetes patients. Whether TCRB rearrangement is influenced by HLA type was left unresolved in this analysis.

Expressed TCRB transcripts were sequenced after all isolated RNA was converted to cDNA. Profiling relied on immunoSEQ multiplex PCR, and the TCRdb table lists in-frame clones only, not all of them. Here the sample spans some 350,000 clones, approximately 13% being singletons. Blood was collected once per donor into heparin, averaging about 110 mL. In germline, CDR1 is SGHTA, CDR2 FQGNSA. The trim removed 5 bases at V and 5 bases at J, leaving 16 bases unmatched. The CDR3 runs to 17 residues. The receptor comes from a woman younger than 35 with type 1 diabetes. Sequenced input: naive CD4+ T cells from blood. The V call is TRBV7-2, the J call TRBJ2-3, with TRBD2 identical over 7 bases. The CDR3 loop is CASSQQFFGGEGDTQYF. CDR3 coding DNA: TGTGCCAGCAGCCAGCAGTTTTTTGGGGGGGAGGGAGATACGCAGTATTTT.